Below are 5 T cell receptor beta chains sequenced from a single sample in a study of cytomegalovirus exposure and HLA in healthy donors. PCR employed 60 Vbeta and 13 Jbeta primers. Profiled with immunoSEQ multiplex PCR; TCRdb holds only in-frame clones, not every one. The table shows some 190,000 clones, with approximately 79% occurring only once. The source material was PBMCs. The source of these receptors is a woman younger than 30 in good health and CMV-seronegative.

This sequence joins TRBV2 and TRBJ2-5; TRBD2 matches at 7 bases. V was clipped by 7 bases and J by 0 bases; unmatched bases: 14. The CDR3 is 17 residues long. CDR1 is SNHLY and CDR2 is FYNNEI in the germline V gene. This CDR3 reads CASTQRRASGNQETQYF. For the CDR3, the DNA is TGTGCCAGCACTCAAAGGCGGGCTAGCGGCAACCAAGAGACCCAGTACTTC.

This chain joins TRBV10-1 and TRBJ2-2; the match to TRBD2 covers 10 bases. CDR3 length: 18 residues. Germline loops: CDR1 WNHNN, CDR2 SYGVQD (reference sequence). Trimming removed 6 bases from V and 1 base from J; junction bases left unmatched: 11. CDR3 bases: TGCGCCAGCAGAGCAACCGGGACTAGCGCCCTGAACACCGGGGAGCTGTTTTTT. Translating it yields CASRATGTSALNTGELFF.

The chain links TRBV5-1 to TRBJ2-4; 12 bases align to TRBD1. The CDR3 is 16 residues long. Trimming removed 3 bases from V and 8 bases from J; junction bases left unmatched: 9. Germline lookup yields CDR1 SGHRS and CDR2 YFSETQ. The CDR3 bases are TGCGCCAGCAGCTACGCCGGGACAGGGGGCGTGGACATTCAGTACTTC. Encoded protein: CASSYAGTGGVDIQYF.

The chain joins TRBV28 to TRBJ2-7; D possibly corresponds to TRBD2 (7 bases). The CDR3 contains 14 residues. Germline CDR1 MDHEN, CDR2 SYDVKM. Trimming removed 6 bases at V and 1 base at J, with 13 bases between. The CDR3 DNA reads TGTGCCAGCAGCGGGGGGCTAGTATCCTACGAGCAGTACTTC. Its translation is CASSGGLVSYEQYF. Full variable domain (outside the CDR3, taken from reference TRBV28 and TRBJ2-7): DVKVTQSSRYLVKRTGEKVFLECVQDMDHENMFWYRQDPGLGLRLIYFSYDVKMKEKGDIPEGYSVSREKKERFSLILESASTNQTSMYLCASSGGLVSYEQYFGPGTRLTVT.

This chain joins TRBV9 and TRBJ1-5, with TRBD1 matching 8 bases. V lost 0 bases to trimming and J lost 6 bases; unmatched junction nucleotides: 5. The CDR3 spans 15 residues. Germline V CDR1 and CDR2: SGDLS, YYNGEE. The CDR3 sequence: CASSVGGQGGQPQHF. For the CDR3, the DNA is TGTGCCAGCAGCGTAGGAGGACAGGGCGGTCAGCCCCAGCATTTT. The whole variable domain, filled in from reference TRBV9 and TRBJ1-5, reads DSGVTQTPKHLITATGQRVTLRCSPRSGDLSVYWYQQSLDQGLQFLIQYYNGEERAKGNILERFSAQQFPDLHSELNLSSLELGDSALYFCASSVGGQGGQPQHFGDGTRLSIL.